This paragraph reports one T cell receptor beta chain. This record comes from a study of T cell responses to AZD1222 COVID-19 vaccine. Produced via immunoSEQ multiplex PCR; TCRdb's table is partial and in-frame only. This table holds 80,000 or so clones, approximately 80% found once. CDR1 and CDR2 (germline): SGHRS, YFSETQ. Trimming pared 0 bases from V and 8 bases from J, leaving 14 bases between. This CDR3 has 15 amino acids. J is TRBJ1-4 and V is TRBV5-1, with D perhaps matching TRBD1 (5 bases). The sequence came from an adult who received the MenACWY meningococcal vaccine as a control. The source was peripheral blood, collected 28 days after the second dose of the MenACWY control vaccine. CDR3: CASSLGATGGEKLFF. CDR3 DNA sequence: TGCGCCAGCAGCTTGGGTGCCACCGGGGGGGAAAAACTGTTTTTT.